This passage covers 5 T cell receptor beta chains from one sample sequenced in a study of PD-L1 blockade in urothelial cancer (dated by TCRdb to between 2016 and 2019). The receptor library was made with the immunoSEQ multiplex PCR assay. Held by TCRdb, this immuneACCESS table contains in-frame sequences only and omits some clones. Under half of the omission traces to an unresolved V gene where checked; the cause of the rest is unknown. The sample data list about 91,000 clones, and 85% to 95% of these were observed just once. Of the sample, more than 8% falls within the top ten clones. Material: PBMCs, obtained around atezolizumab (anti-PD-L1) treatment. The receptors originated from a man in his 60s with urothelial cancer.

The rearrangement joins TRBV29-1 to TRBJ2-1, with D possibly being TRBD1 (5 bases). This CDR3 has 15 amino acids. Germline V gene lookup returns CDR1 SQVTM and CDR2 ANQGSEA. V was pared by 0 bases and J by 6 bases, with 15 bases between. The CDR3 DNA follows: TGCAGCGTTGAAGACGACAGCCATCTCACCAATGAGCAGTTCTTC. This translates into CSVEDDSHLTNEQFF.

This clone was detected a few times. This rearrangement joins TRBV7-9 to TRBJ2-1; 7 positions match TRBD2. Trimming cost V 1 base and J 3 bases; bases outside gene matches: 6. Germline V gene lookup returns CDR1 SEHNR and CDR2 FQNEAQ (reference sequence). The CDR3 spans 16 residues. CDR3 sequence (DNA): TGTGCCAGCAGCTTAGGAGCGGGGCCCATCTACAATGAGCAGTTCTTC. This encodes CASSLGAGPIYNEQFF.

The chain employs TRBV19 and TRBJ1-4; possibly TRBD1 for D (6 bases). Germline-derived CDR1 and CDR2 are LNHDA and SQIVND (reference sequence). The V and J ends lost 7 bases and 7 bases respectively, with 13 bases between them. The CDR3 extends over 13 amino acids. The CDR3 spells CASMSRGGEKLFF. As DNA, the CDR3 is TGTGCCAGTATGAGCAGGGGTGGTGAAAAACTGTTTTTT.

The rearrangement links TRBV18 to TRBJ2-1; 10 nucleotides match TRBD1. CDR3 length equals 15 residues. V shed 6 bases, J shed 6 bases, and the junction held 8 bases outside the gene matches. Germline V CDR1 and CDR2: KGHSH, LQKENI. CDR3 sequence (DNA): TGTGCCAGCTCCCCGGGACAGGGGTTCATCAATGAGCAGTTCTTC. Residues: CASSPGQGFINEQFF. Complete variable domain (other parts from reference TRBV18 and TRBJ2-1): NAGVMQNPRHLVRRRGQEARLRCSPMKGHSHVYWYRQLPEEGLKFMVYLQKENIIDESGMPKERFSAEFPKEGPSILRIQQVVRGDSAAYFCASSPGQGFINEQFFGPGTRLTVL.

This clone has more than one count but fewer than ten. V usage is TRBV9 and J usage is TRBJ1-3; D perhaps matches TRBD1 (6 bases). Germline CDR1 reads SGDLS; CDR2 reads YYNGEE. There are 13 residues in the CDR3. V was trimmed by 3 bases and J by 4 bases, leaving 8 bases between them. In DNA form, the CDR3 reads TGTGCCAGCAGCGCTGGACAGGGAAACACCATATATTTT. It is translated as CASSAGQGNTIYF.